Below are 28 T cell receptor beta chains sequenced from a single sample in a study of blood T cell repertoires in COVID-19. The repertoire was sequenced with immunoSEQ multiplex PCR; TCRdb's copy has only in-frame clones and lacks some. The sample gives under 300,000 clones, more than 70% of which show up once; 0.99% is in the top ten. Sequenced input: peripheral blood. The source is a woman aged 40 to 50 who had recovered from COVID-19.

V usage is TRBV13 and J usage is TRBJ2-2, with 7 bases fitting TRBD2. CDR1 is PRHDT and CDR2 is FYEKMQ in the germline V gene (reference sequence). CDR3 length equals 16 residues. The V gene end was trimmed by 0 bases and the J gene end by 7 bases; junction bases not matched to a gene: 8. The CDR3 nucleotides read TGTGCCAGCAGCTTAGGTGGCGGGAGCCGAGGCGGGGAGCTGTTTTTT. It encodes CASSLGGGSRGGELFF.

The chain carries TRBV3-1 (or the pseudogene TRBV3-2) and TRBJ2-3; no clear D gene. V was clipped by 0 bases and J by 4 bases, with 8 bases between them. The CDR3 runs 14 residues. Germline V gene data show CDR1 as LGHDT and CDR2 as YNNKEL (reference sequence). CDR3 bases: TGTGCCAGCAGCCAAGAGGGCGCTGCAGATACGCAGTATTTT. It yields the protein CASSQEGAADTQYF.

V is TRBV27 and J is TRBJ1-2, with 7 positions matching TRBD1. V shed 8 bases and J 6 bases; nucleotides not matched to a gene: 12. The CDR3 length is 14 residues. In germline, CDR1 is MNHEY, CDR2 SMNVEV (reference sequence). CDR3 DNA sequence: TGTGCCAGCGCACGTGGAGGGGGCACGGATGGCTACACCTTC. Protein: CASARGGGTDGYTF.

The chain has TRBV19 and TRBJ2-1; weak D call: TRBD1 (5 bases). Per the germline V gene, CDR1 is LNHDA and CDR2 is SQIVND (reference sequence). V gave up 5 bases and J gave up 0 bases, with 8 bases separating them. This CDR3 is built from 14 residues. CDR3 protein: CASSQGSSYNEQFF. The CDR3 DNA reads TGTGCCAGTAGTCAGGGCAGCTCCTACAATGAGCAGTTCTTC.

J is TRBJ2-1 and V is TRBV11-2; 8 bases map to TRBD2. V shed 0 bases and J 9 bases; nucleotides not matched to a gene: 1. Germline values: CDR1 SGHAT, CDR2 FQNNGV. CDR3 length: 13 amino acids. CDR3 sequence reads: CASSLDRGGEQFF. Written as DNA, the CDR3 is TGTGCCAGCAGCTTAGATCGGGGGGGTGAGCAGTTCTTC.

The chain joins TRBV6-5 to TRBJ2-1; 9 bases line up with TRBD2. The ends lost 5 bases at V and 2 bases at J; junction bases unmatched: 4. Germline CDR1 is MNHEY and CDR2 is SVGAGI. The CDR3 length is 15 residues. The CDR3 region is CASSTERGAYNEQFF. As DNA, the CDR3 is TGTGCCAGCAGTACAGAGCGGGGGGCCTACAATGAGCAGTTCTTC.

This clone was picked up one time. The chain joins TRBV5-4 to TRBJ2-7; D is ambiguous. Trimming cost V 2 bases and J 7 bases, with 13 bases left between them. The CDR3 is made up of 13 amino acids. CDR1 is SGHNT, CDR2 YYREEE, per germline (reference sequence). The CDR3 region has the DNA TGTGCCAGCAGCTTCGGCGAGGCCGGGGAGCAGTACTTC. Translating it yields CASSFGEAGEQYF.

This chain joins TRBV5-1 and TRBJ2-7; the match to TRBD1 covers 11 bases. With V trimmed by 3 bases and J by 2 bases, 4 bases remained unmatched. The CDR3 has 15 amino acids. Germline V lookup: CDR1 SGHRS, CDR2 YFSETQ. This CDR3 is CASSWRTGGAYEQYF. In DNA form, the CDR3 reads TGCGCCAGCAGCTGGCGGACAGGGGGCGCCTACGAGCAGTACTTC.

The CDR3 loop is CASSYSTSGSAETQYF. The DNA for the CDR3 is TGTGCCAGCAGTTACTCGACTAGCGGGAGTGCGGAGACCCAGTACTTC. The chain employs TRBV6-5 and TRBJ2-5; TRBD2 matches 12 bases. V shed 0 bases and J 5 bases; nucleotides not matched to a gene: 4. CDR3 length: 16 amino acids. Germline V gene lookup returns CDR1 MNHEY and CDR2 SVGAGI.

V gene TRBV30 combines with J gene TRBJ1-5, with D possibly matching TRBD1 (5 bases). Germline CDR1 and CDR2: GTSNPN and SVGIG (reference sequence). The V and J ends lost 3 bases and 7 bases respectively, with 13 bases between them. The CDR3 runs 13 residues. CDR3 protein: CAWRGEGEQPQHF. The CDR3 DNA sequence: TGTGCCTGGAGAGGGGAAGGAGAGCAGCCCCAGCATTTT.

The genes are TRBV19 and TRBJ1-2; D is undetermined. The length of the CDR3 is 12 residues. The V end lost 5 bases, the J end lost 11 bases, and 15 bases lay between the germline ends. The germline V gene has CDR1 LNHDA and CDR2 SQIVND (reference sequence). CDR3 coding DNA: TGTGCCAGTAGTCCCCAAGCCCTCCGATACACCTTC. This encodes CASSPQALRYTF.

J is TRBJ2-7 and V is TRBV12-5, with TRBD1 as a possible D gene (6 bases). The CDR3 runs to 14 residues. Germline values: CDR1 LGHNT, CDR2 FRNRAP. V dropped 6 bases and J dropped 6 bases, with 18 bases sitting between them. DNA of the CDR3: TGTGCTAGTGGCCTGGGACACCCACCCTTCGAGCAGTACTTC. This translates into CASGLGHPPFEQYF.

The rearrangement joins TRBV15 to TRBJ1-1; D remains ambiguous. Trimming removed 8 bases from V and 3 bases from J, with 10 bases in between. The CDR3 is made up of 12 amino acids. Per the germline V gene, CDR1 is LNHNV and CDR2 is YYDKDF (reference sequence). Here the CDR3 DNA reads TGTGCCACCGGAGGGATGGACACTGAAGCTTTCTTT. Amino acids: CATGGMDTEAFF.

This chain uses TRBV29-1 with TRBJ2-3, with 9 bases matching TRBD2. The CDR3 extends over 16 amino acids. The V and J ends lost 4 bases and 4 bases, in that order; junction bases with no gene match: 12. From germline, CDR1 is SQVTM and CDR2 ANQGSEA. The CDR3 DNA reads TGCAGCGTTGTTTTGGTAGCGGGAGTGGAGGCAGATACGCAGTATTTT. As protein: CSVVLVAGVEADTQYF.

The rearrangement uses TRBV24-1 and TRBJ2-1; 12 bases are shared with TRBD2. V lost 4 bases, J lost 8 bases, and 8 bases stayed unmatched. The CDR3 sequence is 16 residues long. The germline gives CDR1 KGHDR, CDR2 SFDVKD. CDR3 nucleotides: TGTGCCACCAGTGACCCCGGGACTAGCGGGTCACATGAGCAGTTCTTC. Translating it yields CATSDPGTSGSHEQFF.

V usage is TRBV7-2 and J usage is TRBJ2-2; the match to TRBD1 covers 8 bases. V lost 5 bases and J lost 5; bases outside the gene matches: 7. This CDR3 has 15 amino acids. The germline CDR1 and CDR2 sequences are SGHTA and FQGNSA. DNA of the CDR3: TGTGCCAGCAGCCCGAACAGGGGGAGAACCGGGGAGCTGTTTTTT. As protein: CASSPNRGRTGELFF.

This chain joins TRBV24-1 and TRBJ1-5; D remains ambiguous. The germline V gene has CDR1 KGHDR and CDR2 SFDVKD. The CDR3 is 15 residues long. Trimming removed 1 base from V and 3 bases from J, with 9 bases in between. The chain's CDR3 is CATSDFGPSNQPQHF. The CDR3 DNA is TGTGCCACCAGTGATTTTGGGCCGTCCAATCAGCCCCAGCATTTT.

In DNA, the CDR3 is TGTGCCAGCAGCTTAATGGGGGGGGGACCCCGAAGGACTGAAGCTTTCTTT. It codes for CASSLMGGGPRRTEAFF. The chain recombines TRBV7-2 with TRBJ1-1; tentatively, D is TRBD1 (5 bases). V was cut by 2 bases and J by 5 bases, with 21 bases left in between. Germline CDR1 SGHTA, CDR2 FQGNSA. The CDR3 loop spans 17 amino acids.

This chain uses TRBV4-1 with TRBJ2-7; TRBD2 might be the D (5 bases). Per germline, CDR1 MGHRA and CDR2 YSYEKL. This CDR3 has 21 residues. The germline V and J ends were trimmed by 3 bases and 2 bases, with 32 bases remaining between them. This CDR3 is CASSQVIGKGKTRPNPYEQYF. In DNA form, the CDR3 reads TGCGCCAGCAGCCAGGTTATCGGGAAAGGGAAGACGCGCCCCAACCCCTACGAGCAGTACTTC.

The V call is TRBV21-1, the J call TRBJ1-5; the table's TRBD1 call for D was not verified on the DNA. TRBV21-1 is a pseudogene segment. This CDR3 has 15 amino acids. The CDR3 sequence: CASTQRTGWDQPQHF. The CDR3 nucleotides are TGTGCCAGCACCCAGCGGACAGGGTGGGATCAGCCCCAGCATTTT.

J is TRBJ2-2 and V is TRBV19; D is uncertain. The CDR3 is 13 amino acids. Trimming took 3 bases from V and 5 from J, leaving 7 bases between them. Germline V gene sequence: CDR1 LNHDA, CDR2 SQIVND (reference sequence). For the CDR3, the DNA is TGTGCCAGTAGTATTTTCGAGACCGGGGAGCTGTTTTTT. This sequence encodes CASSIFETGELFF. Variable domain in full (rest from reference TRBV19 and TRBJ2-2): DGGITQSPKYLFRKEGQNVTLSCEQNLNHDAMYWYRQDPGQGLRLIYYSQIVNDFQKGDIAEGYSVSREKKESFPLTVTSAQKNPTAFYLCASSIFETGELFFGEGSRLTVL.

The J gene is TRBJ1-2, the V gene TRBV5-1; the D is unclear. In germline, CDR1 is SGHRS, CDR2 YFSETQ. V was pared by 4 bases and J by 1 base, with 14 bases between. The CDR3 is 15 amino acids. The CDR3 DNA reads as TGCGCCAGCAGCCCCCTCGGGGATTTTAACTATGGCTACACCTTC. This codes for CASSPLGDFNYGYTF.

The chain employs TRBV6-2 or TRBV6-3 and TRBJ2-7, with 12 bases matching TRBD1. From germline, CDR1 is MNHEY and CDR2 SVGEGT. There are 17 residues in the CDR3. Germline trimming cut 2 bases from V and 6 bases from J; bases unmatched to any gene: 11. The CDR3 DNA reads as TGTGCCAGCAGTTACGGCCCCCAGGGACAGGGGGCGTTCGAGCAGTACGTC. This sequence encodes CASSYGPQGQGAFEQYV.

The CDR3 here is CAISAADTQYF. The CDR3, as DNA: TGTGCCATCAGTGCTGCAGATACGCAGTATTTT. The chain couples TRBV10-3 to TRBJ2-3, with D unresolved. The germline gives CDR1 ENHRY, CDR2 SYGVKD. The CDR3 runs 11 residues. The V gene lost 4 bases and the J gene lost 4 bases, with 3 bases spanning the gap.

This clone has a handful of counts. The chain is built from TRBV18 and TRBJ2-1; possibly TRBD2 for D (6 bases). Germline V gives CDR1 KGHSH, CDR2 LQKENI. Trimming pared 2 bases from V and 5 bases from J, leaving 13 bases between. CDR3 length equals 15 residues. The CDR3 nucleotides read TGTGCCAGCTCACCAGAGTTGGGCGGGAACAATGAGCAGTTCTTC. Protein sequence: CASSPELGGNNEQFF.

Written as DNA, the CDR3 is TGCAGCGCACGCCTAGCGAGCACAGATACGCAGTATTTT. This gives the protein CSARLASTDTQYF. This chain joins TRBV29-1 and TRBJ2-3; tentative D call: TRBD2 (6 bases). Deletions cut 7 bases from V and 0 bases from J, with 11 bases between. CDR3 length: 13 residues. Germline V lookup: CDR1 SQVTM, CDR2 ANQGSEA.

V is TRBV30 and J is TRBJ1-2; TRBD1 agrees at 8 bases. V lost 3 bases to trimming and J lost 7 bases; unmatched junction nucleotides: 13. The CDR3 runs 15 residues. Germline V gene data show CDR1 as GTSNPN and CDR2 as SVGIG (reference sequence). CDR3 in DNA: TGTGCCTGGAGCCCCGGGGGCAGGGGGCGGTTTGGCTACACCTTC. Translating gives CAWSPGGRGRFGYTF.

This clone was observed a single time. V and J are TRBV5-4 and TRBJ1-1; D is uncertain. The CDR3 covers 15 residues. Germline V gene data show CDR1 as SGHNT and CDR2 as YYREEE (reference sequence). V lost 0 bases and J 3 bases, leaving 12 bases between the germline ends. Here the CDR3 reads CASSLDPFSDTEAFF. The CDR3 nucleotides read TGTGCCAGCAGCTTGGATCCGTTTTCGGACACTGAAGCTTTCTTT.